The 27 T cell receptor beta chains below all came from one sample that was sequenced in a study of blood T cell repertoires in COVID-19. This table comes from immunoSEQ multiplex PCR, and its TCRdb copy is limited to in-frame clones, with some not included. The sample holds approximately 70,000 clones; more than 75% are singletons and the top ten take more than 1.1%. The sequenced sample was peripheral blood. All receptors come from a human donor in a cohort sampled during active COVID-19.

V usage is TRBV13 and J usage is TRBJ2-3; 7 bases line up with TRBD2. The germline gives CDR1 PRHDT, CDR2 FYEKMQ (reference sequence). V was pared by 6 bases and J by 8 bases, with 20 bases of the junction left unmatched. This CDR3 is 17 amino acids long. This chain's CDR3 is CASRNRGLSAGEGTQYF. DNA for the CDR3: TGTGCCAGCAGAAATAGGGGCCTAAGTGCGGGAGAGGGTACGCAGTATTTT.

This clone was found once. The rearrangement uses TRBV18 and TRBJ1-5, with D possibly TRBD1 on 6 matching bases. Germline V gene lookup returns CDR1 KGHSH and CDR2 LQKENI. The CDR3 is made up of 16 amino acids. Between the trimmed V and J ends, which lost 1 base and 1 base, there was a span of 11 bases. CDR3 loop: CASSPRRQGSNQPQHF. CDR3 coding DNA: TGTGCCAGCTCACCACGTAGGCAGGGGAGCAATCAGCCCCAGCATTTT.

This clone was found once. The chain has TRBV6-5 and TRBJ1-1, with 7 nucleotides matching TRBD1. Trimming removed 7 bases from V and 3 bases from J; junction bases left unmatched: 8. The germline V gene encodes CDR1 MNHEY and CDR2 SVGAGI. The CDR3 covers 14 residues. The CDR3 sequence: CASISGTVYTEAFF. CDR3 in DNA: TGTGCCAGCATCTCCGGGACAGTCTACACTGAAGCTTTCTTT.

V gene TRBV6-6 combines with J gene TRBJ2-7; 10 bases align to TRBD1. Germline V CDR1 and CDR2: MNHNY, SVGAGI (reference sequence). The CDR3 length is 14 residues. J gave up 4 bases and V 5 bases, and 5 bases lay outside the gene matches. The CDR3 region has the DNA TGTGCCAGCAGTATCGGACAGGGGGGGTACGAGCAGTACTTC. It codes for CASSIGQGGYEQYF.

The chain links TRBV2 to TRBJ2-6, with D maybe TRBD1 (6 bases). The CDR3 sequence is 16 residues long. The germline V gene has CDR1 SNHLY and CDR2 FYNNEI. V was cut by 8 bases and J by 0 bases, with 14 bases left in between. The CDR3: CASEQGRLSGANVLTF. In DNA, the CDR3 is TGTGCCAGCGAACAGGGCCGACTCTCTGGGGCCAACGTCCTGACTTTC. Looking up the rest from reference TRBV2 and TRBJ2-6 gives the full variable domain: EPEVTQTPSHQVTQMGQEVILRCVPISNHLYFYWYRQILGQKVEFLVSFYNNEISEKSEIFDDQFSVERPDGSNFTLKIRSTKLEDSAMYFCASEQGRLSGANVLTFGAGSRLTVL.

The V and J genes are TRBV5-5 and TRBJ2-1, with D perhaps TRBD1 (6 bases). CDR3 length: 13 residues. CDR1 is SGHKS and CDR2 is YYEKEE in the germline V gene (reference sequence). V lost 1 base and J 7 bases, leaving 9 bases between the germline ends. The CDR3 DNA follows: TGTGCCAGCAGCTTGCAGGGGTTGAATGAGCAGTTCTTC. Its protein product is CASSLQGLNEQFF.

This clone was seen only once. This chain uses TRBV28 with TRBJ1-4; TRBD1 matches 9 bases. This CDR3 has 16 amino acids. Trimming cost V 5 bases and J 8 bases; bases outside gene matches: 12. Germline lookup yields CDR1 MDHEN and CDR2 SYDVKM. CDR3 sequence (DNA): TGTGCCAGCAGTCGACAGGGGGGGGTTATCGAAGAAAAACTGTTTTTT. It is translated as CASSRQGGVIEEKLFF.

This clone appeared a single time. J is TRBJ2-1 and V is TRBV12-3 or TRBV12-4; TRBD1 might be the D (5 bases). V was shortened by 6 bases and J by 5 bases, with 8 bases between the two germline ends. This CDR3 comprises 12 residues. CDR3: CASRGQNNEQFF. In DNA, the CDR3 is TGTGCCAGCAGGGGGCAAAACAATGAGCAGTTCTTC.

The V and J genes are TRBV5-8 and TRBJ2-2; weak D call: TRBD1 (5 bases). The germline V gene has CDR1 SGHTS and CDR2 YDEGEE. V was pared by 1 base and J by 6 bases, with 13 bases between. The length of the CDR3 is 15 residues. The chain's CDR3 is CASSLLWTPAGELFF. CDR3 coding DNA: TGTGCCAGCAGCTTGTTATGGACACCGGCCGGGGAGCTGTTTTTT.

The CDR3 region has the DNA TGTGCCAGCAGGGGCGGGGGGGCGCTCGAGCAGTACTTC. Residues: CASRGGGALEQYF. This chain joins TRBV2 and TRBJ2-7; TRBD2 agrees at 9 bases. Germline-derived CDR1 and CDR2 are SNHLY and FYNNEI. CDR3 length equals 13 residues. Trimming took 6 bases from V and 6 from J; bases not matched to a gene: 6.

The J gene is TRBJ2-5, the V gene TRBV10-2; 9 bases fit TRBD2. Trimming at V came to 2 bases and at J to 4 bases, leaving 8 bases not matched to a gene. The CDR3 runs 16 residues. CDR1 and CDR2 from the germline V gene are WSHSY and SAAADI. The CDR3 DNA reads as TGCGCCAGCAGTGAGGGGGGTAGCGGGAGCTCAGAGACCCAGTACTTC. Amino acid sequence: CASSEGGSGSSETQYF.

This chain connects TRBV19 to TRBJ1-6; 7 nucleotides line up with TRBD1. Germline V gene data show CDR1 as LNHDA and CDR2 as SQIVND (reference sequence). With 6 bases clipped from V and 7 bases from J, the junction kept 6 bases outside the gene matches. The CDR3 extends over 14 amino acids. Here the CDR3 DNA reads TGTGCCAGTAGCCTAAGGGGGCAAAATTCACCCCTCCACTTT. This gives the protein CASSLRGQNSPLHF.

The J gene is TRBJ1-1, the V gene TRBV5-1; no firm D call. CDR1 SGHRS and CDR2 YFSETQ come from the germline V gene. The germline V and J ends were trimmed by 4 bases and 1 base, with 14 bases remaining between them. The CDR3 spans 15 residues. CDR3 DNA sequence: TGCGCCAGCAGCCCCGCGAAGTCAGGGAACACTGAAGCTTTCTTT. It encodes CASSPAKSGNTEAFF.

The genes are TRBV5-1 and TRBJ1-1; TRBD1 matches at 7 bases. The CDR3 contains 14 residues. V lost 5 bases and J lost 1; bases outside the gene matches: 5. Looked up from germline, CDR1 is SGHRS and CDR2 is YFSETQ. As DNA, the CDR3 is TGCGCCAGCAGTTCAGGGGGAGAGAACACTGAAGCTTTCTTT. Its translation is CASSSGGENTEAFF. Using reference TRBV5-1 and TRBJ1-1 for the parts outside the CDR3, the full variable domain is KAGVTQTPRYLIKTRGQQVTLSCSPISGHRSVSWYQQTPGQGLQFLFEYFSETQRNKGNFPGRFSGRQFSNSRSEMNVSTLELGDSALYLCASSSGGENTEAFFGQGTRLTVV.

The J gene is TRBJ1-3, the V gene TRBV5-5; possibly TRBD1 for D (5 bases). V shed 0 bases and J shed 5 bases, with 15 bases lying between them. The length of the CDR3 is 16 residues. Germline CDR1 is SGHKS and CDR2 is YYEKEE (reference sequence). CDR3 DNA: TGTGCCAGCAGCTTGGGCGGGGCTCCTGGCCGAAACACCATATATTTT. It encodes CASSLGGAPGRNTIYF. Based on the CDR3 plus reference TRBV5-5 and TRBJ1-3, the full variable domain is DAGVTQSPTHLIKTRGQQVTLRCSPISGHKSVSWYQQVLGQGPQFIFQYYEKEERGRGNFPDRFSARQFPNYSSELNVNALLLGDSALYLCASSLGGAPGRNTIYFGEGSWLTVV.

This chain connects TRBV10-3 to TRBJ2-7; TRBD2 might be the D (5 bases). This CDR3 has 13 residues. Trimming cost V 6 bases and J 2 bases, with 11 bases left between them. Per the germline V gene, CDR1 is ENHRY and CDR2 is SYGVKD. The CDR3 reads CAIRSPSTYEQYV. The CDR3 coding sequence is TGTGCCATCAGAAGCCCTAGCACCTACGAGCAGTACGTC.

In regard to this clone: This sample also contains other DNA sequences that code for the same CDR3. The genes are TRBV27 and TRBJ1-1, with TRBD1 matching 7 bases. The CDR3 consists of 14 residues. Germline CDR1 MNHEY, CDR2 SMNVEV (reference sequence). Trimming removed 5 bases from V and 1 base from J; junction bases left unmatched: 4. The DNA of the CDR3 is TGTGCCAGCAGTCCAGGGACAGCGAACACTGAAGCTTTCTTT. Translation gives CASSPGTANTEAFF.

The chain links TRBV10-1 to TRBJ2-5, with D possibly being TRBD2 (7 bases). The CDR3 loop spans 14 amino acids. The V end lost 3 bases, the J end lost 5 bases, and 13 bases lay between the germline ends. In germline, CDR1 is WNHNN, CDR2 SYGVQD (reference sequence). DNA of the CDR3: TGCGCCAGCAGTGACGGGGGGCTATCGGAGACCCAGTACTTC. Amino acids: CASSDGGLSETQYF.

The V and J genes are TRBV7-2 and TRBJ1-1; 7 nucleotides agree with TRBD1. Germline V lookup: CDR1 SGHTA, CDR2 FQGNSA. The CDR3 runs to 14 residues. J was trimmed by 7 bases and V by 5 bases; bases with no gene match: 10. The CDR3 region is CASSTQGGTNEAFF. Written as DNA, the CDR3 is TGTGCCAGCAGCACTCAGGGGGGAACCAATGAAGCTTTCTTT.

The chain employs TRBV28 and TRBJ1-5; 7 positions agree with TRBD1. Germline CDR1 and CDR2: MDHEN and SYDVKM. This CDR3 has 16 residues. V lost 1 base and J lost 2; bases outside the gene matches: 5. CDR3 bases: TGTGCCAGCAGTTTATATGAGGGGGCGGGCAATCAGCCCCAGCATTTT. Protein: CASSLYEGAGNQPQHF.

The chain is built from TRBV19 and TRBJ1-1, with TRBD1 matching 8 bases. The V gene end was trimmed by 9 bases and the J gene end by 2 bases; junction bases not matched to a gene: 8. This CDR3 has 14 amino acids. The germline V gene has CDR1 LNHDA and CDR2 SQIVND (reference sequence). The DNA of the CDR3 is TGTGCCAGCGGACAGGGAAATTTTAACACTGAAGCTTTCTTT. It encodes CASGQGNFNTEAFF.

The chain combines TRBV28 with TRBJ2-5; no clear D. Germline V gene data show CDR1 as MDHEN and CDR2 as SYDVKM. The CDR3 covers 13 residues. Trimming pared 7 bases from V and 7 bases from J, leaving 16 bases between. Written as DNA, the CDR3 is TGTGCCAGCATTTCTACCCTGGTCGGGACCCAGTACTTC. Protein: CASISTLVGTQYF.

The rearrangement links TRBV19 to TRBJ1-1; TRBD1 matches 7 bases. CDR1 is LNHDA and CDR2 is SQIVND in the germline V gene (reference sequence). The CDR3 consists of 15 residues. The V and J ends lost 5 bases and 0 bases, in that order; junction bases with no gene match: 6. The DNA of the CDR3 is TGTGCCAGTAGTCGACAGGGCTACATGAACACTGAAGCTTTCTTT. It yields the protein CASSRQGYMNTEAFF.

The CDR3 nucleotides are TGTGCCAGCAGCTTTGAAATGACTAGCGGGATAGCAAATGAGCAGTTCTTC. Encoded protein: CASSFEMTSGIANEQFF. The V gene is TRBV7-9, the J gene TRBJ2-1, with 11 positions matching TRBD2. The CDR3 consists of 17 residues. The germline gives CDR1 SEHNR, CDR2 FQNEAQ (reference sequence). Losses at the gene ends were 3 bases for V and 7 bases for J; bases not matched to a gene: 11.

This clone has just one count. This chain uses TRBV7-9 with TRBJ2-4; D gene ambiguous. Germline-derived CDR1 and CDR2 are SEHNR and FQNEAQ (reference sequence). The CDR3 runs 16 residues. With 5 bases removed from V and 0 bases from J, the gap between germline ends came to 14 bases. The CDR3 protein is CASSPTLAKAKNIQYF. For the CDR3, the DNA is TGTGCCAGCAGCCCCACCCTGGCCAAAGCCAAAAACATTCAGTACTTC. Full variable domain (missing parts from reference TRBV7-9 and TRBJ2-4): DTGVSQNPRHKITKRGQNVTFRCDPISEHNRLYWYRQTLGQGPEFLTYFQNEAQLEKSRLLSDRFSAERPKGSFSTLEIQRTEQGDSAMYLCASSPTLAKAKNIQYFGAGTRLSVL.

The chain joins TRBV10-3 to TRBJ2-2; TRBD1 matches 9 bases. The V and J ends lost 6 bases and 0 bases, in that order; junction bases with no gene match: 5. Per germline, CDR1 ENHRY and CDR2 SYGVKD. The CDR3 consists of 16 residues. In nucleotides, the CDR3 is TGTGCCATCAGATTGACAGGGGGTACGAACACCGGGGAGCTGTTTTTT. Residues: CAIRLTGGTNTGELFF.

With respect to this clone: One junction end disagrees with the germline gene, perhaps due to a read error. The V gene is TRBV6-5, the J gene TRBJ1-2, with D perhaps matching TRBD1 (5 bases). CDR1 is MNHEY and CDR2 is SVGAGI in the germline V gene. This CDR3 region has 15 residues. The CDR3 reads CASSNSRQSFYGYTF. DNA of the CDR3: TGTGCCAGCAGTAACTCAAGACAGTCCTTCTATGGCTACACCTTC.